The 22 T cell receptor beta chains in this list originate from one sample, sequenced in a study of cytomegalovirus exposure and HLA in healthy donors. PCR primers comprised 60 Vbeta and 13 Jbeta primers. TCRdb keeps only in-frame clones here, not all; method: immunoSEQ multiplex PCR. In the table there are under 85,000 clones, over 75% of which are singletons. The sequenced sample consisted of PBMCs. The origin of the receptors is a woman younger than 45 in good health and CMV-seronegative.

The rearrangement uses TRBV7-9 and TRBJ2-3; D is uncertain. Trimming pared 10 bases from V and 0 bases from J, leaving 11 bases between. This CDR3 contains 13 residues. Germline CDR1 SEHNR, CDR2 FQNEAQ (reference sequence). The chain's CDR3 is CATLGGSTDTQYF. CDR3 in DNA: TGTGCCACCCTCGGCGGTAGCACAGATACGCAGTATTTT.

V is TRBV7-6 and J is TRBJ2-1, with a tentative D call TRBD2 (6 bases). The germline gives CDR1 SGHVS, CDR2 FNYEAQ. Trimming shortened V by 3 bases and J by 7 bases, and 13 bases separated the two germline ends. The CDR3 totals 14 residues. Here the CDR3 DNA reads TGTGCCAGCAGCTTCCGATTCGGAGGGAATGAGCAGTTCTTC. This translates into CASSFRFGGNEQFF.

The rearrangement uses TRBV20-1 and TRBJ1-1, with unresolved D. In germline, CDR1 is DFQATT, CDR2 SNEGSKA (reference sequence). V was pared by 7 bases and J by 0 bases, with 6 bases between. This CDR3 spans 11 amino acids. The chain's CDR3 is CSVWLNTEAFF. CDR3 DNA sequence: TGCAGTGTCTGGCTGAACACTGAAGCTTTCTTT.

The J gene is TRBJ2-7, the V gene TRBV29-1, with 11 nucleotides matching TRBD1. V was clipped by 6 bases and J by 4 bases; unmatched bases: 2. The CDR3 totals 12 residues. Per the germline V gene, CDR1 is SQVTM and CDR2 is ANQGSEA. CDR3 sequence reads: CSVGQGGYEQYF. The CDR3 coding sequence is TGCAGCGTGGGACAGGGGGGTTACGAGCAGTACTTC.

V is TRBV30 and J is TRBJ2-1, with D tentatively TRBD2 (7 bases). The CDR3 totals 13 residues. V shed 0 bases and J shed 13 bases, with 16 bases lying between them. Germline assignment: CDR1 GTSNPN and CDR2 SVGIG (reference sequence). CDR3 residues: CAWSVQGGSAQFF. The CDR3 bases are TGTGCCTGGAGTGTACAGGGCGGGAGTGCCCAGTTCTTC.

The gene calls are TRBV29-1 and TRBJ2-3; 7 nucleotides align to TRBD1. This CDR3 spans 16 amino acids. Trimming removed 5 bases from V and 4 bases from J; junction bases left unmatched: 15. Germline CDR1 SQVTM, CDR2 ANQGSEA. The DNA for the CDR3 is TGCAGCGTTCTGCTTGTGACAGGGAATGTAGCAGATACGCAGTATTTT. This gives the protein CSVLLVTGNVADTQYF.

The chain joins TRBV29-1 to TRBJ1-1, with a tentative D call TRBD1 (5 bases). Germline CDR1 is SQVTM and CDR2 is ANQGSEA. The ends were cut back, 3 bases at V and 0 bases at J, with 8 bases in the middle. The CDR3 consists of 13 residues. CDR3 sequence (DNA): TGCAGCGTTGATGGACACTTGAACACTGAAGCTTTCTTT. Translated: CSVDGHLNTEAFF.

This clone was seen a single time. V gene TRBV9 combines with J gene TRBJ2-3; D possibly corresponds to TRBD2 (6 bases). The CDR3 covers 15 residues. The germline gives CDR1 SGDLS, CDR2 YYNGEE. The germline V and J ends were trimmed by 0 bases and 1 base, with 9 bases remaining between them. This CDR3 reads CASSVEPGGTDTQYF. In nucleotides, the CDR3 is TGTGCCAGCAGCGTAGAACCGGGAGGCACAGATACGCAGTATTTT.

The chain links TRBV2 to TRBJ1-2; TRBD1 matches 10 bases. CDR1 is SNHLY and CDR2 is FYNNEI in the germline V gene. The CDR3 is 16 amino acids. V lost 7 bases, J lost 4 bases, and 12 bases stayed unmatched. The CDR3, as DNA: TGTGCCAGCATTCGGGACAGGGGCCGCCCCGCCTATGGCTACACCTTC. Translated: CASIRDRGRPAYGYTF.

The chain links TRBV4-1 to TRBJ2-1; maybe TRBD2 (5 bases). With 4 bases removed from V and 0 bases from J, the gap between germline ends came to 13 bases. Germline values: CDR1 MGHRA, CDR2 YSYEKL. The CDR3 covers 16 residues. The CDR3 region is CASSPSIGSSYNEQFF. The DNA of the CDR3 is TGCGCCAGCAGCCCTTCAATTGGGAGCTCCTACAATGAGCAGTTCTTC.

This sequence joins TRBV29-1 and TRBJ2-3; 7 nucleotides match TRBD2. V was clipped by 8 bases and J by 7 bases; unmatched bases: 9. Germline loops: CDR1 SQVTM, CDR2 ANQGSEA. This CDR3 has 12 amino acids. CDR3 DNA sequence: TGCAGCCCTGGGGGGGGAGGGAATACGCAGTATTTT. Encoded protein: CSPGGGGNTQYF.

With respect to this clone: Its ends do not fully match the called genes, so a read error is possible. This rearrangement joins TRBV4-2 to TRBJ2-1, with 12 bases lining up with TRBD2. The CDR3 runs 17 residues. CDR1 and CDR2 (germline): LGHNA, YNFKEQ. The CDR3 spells CASRQAVGTSGYNEQFF. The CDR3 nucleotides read TGTGCCAGCAGGCAAGCGGTTGGGACTAGCGGGTACAATGAGCAGTTCTTC.

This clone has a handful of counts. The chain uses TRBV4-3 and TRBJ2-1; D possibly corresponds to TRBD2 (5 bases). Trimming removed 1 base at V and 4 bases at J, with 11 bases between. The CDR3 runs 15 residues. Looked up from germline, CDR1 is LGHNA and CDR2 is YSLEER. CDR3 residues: CASSQGPPGYNEQFF. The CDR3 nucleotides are TGCGCCAGCAGCCAAGGGCCTCCGGGGTACAATGAGCAGTTCTTC.

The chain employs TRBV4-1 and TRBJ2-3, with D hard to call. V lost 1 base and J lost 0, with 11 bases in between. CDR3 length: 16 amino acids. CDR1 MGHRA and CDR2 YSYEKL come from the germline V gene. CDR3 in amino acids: CASSQVSERSTDTQYF. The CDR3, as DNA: TGCGCCAGCAGCCAAGTGAGCGAAAGAAGCACAGATACGCAGTATTTT.

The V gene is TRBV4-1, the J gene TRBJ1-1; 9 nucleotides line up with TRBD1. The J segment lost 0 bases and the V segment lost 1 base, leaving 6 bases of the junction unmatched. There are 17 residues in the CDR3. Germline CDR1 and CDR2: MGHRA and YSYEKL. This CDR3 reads CASSQVRQGGVNTEAFF. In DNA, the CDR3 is TGCGCCAGCAGCCAAGTAAGACAGGGGGGAGTGAACACTGAAGCTTTCTTT.

CDR3 region: CASIPQTNYGYTF. The CDR3 coding sequence is TGCGCCAGCATTCCACAGACTAACTATGGCTACACCTTC. V usage is TRBV23-1 and J usage is TRBJ1-2, with D uncertain. TRBV23-1 is marked as an open reading frame, function uncertain. With 7 bases removed from V and 0 bases from J, the gap between germline ends came to 9 bases. The CDR3 totals 13 residues.

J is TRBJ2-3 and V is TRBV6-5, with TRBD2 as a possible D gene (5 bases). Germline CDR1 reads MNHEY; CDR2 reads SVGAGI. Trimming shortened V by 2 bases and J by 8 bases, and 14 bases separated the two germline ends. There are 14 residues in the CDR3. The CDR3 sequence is CASSYELGLSTQYF. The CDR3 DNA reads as TGTGCCAGCAGTTACGAACTAGGACTGTCTACGCAGTATTTT.

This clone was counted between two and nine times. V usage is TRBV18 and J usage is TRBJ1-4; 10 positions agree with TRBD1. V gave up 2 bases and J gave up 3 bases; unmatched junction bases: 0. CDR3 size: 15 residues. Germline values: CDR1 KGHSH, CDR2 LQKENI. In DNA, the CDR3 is TGTGCCAGCTCACCAGGACAGGGGGCTAATGAAAAACTGTTTTTT. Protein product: CASSPGQGANEKLFF.

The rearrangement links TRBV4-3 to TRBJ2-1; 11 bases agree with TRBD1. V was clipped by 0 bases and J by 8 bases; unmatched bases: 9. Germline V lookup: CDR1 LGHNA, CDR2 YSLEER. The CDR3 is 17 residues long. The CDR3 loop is CASSQDVGGQGADEQFF. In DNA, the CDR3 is TGCGCCAGCAGCCAAGATGTGGGCGGACAGGGGGCGGATGAGCAGTTCTTC.

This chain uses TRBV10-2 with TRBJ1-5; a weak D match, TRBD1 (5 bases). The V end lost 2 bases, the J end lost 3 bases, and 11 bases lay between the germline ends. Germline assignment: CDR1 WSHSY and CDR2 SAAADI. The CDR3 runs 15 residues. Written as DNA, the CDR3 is TGCGCCAGCAGTGAGGCAGGGTGGTACAATCAGCCCCAGCATTTT. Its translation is CASSEAGWYNQPQHF.

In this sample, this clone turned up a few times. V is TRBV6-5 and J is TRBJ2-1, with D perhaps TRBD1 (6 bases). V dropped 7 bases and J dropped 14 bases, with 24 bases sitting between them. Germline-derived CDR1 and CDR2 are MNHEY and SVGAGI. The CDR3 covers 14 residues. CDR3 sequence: CASNAVGTQSTKFF. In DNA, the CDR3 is TGTGCCAGCAACGCAGTAGGGACACAAAGTACCAAGTTCTTC.

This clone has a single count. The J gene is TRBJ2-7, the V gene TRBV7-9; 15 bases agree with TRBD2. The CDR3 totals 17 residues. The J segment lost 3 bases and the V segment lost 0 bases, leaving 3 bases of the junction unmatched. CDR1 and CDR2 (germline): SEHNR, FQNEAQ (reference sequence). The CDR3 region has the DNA TGTGCCAGCAGCTTAGCGGGACTAGCGGGAGGAAACTACGAGCAGTACTTC. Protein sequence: CASSLAGLAGGNYEQYF.